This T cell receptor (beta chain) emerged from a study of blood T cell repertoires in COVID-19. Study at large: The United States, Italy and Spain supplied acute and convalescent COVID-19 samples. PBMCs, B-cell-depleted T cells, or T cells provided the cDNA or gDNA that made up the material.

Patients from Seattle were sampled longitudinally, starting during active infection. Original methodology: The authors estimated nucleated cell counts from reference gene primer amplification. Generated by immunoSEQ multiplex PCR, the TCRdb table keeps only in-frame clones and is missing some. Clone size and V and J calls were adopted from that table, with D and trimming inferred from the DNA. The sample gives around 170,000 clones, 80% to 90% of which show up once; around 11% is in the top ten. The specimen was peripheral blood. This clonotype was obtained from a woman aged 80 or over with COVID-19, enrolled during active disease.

The CDR3 DNA reads TGTGCCAGCAGTGCAGGGGGCACAGATACGCAGTATTTT. It specifies CASSAGGTDTQYF. V is TRBV6-4 and J is TRBJ2-3; D perhaps matches TRBD1 (6 bases). V gave up 4 bases and J gave up 1 base, with 6 bases separating them. Germline CDR1 reads MRHNA; CDR2 reads SNTAGT. This CDR3 comprises 13 residues.